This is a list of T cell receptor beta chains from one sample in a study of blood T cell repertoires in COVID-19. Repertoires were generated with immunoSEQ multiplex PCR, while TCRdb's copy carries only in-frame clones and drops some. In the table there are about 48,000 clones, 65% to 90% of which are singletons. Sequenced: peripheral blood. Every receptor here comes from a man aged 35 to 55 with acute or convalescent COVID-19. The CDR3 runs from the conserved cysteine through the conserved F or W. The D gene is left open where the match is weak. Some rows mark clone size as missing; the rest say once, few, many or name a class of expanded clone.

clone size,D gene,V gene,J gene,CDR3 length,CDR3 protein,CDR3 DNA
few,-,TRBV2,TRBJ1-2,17,CASTPAPTYLGDYGYTF,TGTGCCAGTACTCCGGCACCGACATACTTAGGGGACTATGGCTACACCTTC
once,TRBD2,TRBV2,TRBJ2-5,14,CASSGPSGGETQYF,TGTGCCAGCAGTGGCCCTAGCGGAGGGGAGACCCAGTACTTC
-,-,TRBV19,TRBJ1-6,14,CASSPGREGSPLHF,TGTGCCAGTAGTCCGGGCAGGGAAGGGTCACCCCTCCACTTT
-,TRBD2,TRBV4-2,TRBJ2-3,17,CASSSRGASGGRDTQYF,TGTGCCAGCAGCTCCCGCGGGGCTAGCGGGGGGCGCGATACGCAGTATTTT
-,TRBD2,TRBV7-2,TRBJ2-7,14,CASSFTSGDYEQYF,TGTGCCAGCAGCTTTACTAGCGGCGACTACGAGCAGTACTTC
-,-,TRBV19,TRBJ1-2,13,CASTLGRGYGYTF,TGTGCCAGTACGCTGGGAAGGGGCTATGGCTACACCTTC
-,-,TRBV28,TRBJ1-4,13,CASSSRTGEKLFF,TGTGCCAGCAGCTCGCGAACAGGGGAAAAACTGTTTTTT
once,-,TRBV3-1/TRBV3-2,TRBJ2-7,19,CASSPRELEGPGRCCEQYF,TGTGCCAGCAGCCCCAGGGAATTGGAGGGACCAGGTCGTTGCTGCGAGCAGTACTTC
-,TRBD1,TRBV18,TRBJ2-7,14,CASSSRTGTYEQYF,TGTGCCAGCTCTTCACGGACAGGGACCTACGAGCAGTACTTC
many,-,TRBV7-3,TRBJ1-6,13,CASSLNQASPLHF,TGTGCCAGCAGCTTAAACCAGGCCTCACCCCTCCACTTT
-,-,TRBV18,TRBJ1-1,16,CASSPGPGRRRTEAFF,TGTGCCAGCTCACCAGGTCCAGGGAGGAGAAGAACTGAAGCTTTCTTT
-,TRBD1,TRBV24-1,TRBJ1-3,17,CATSKGGQGVSGNTIYF,TGTGCCACCAGTAAAGGGGGACAGGGGGTCTCTGGAAACACCATATATTTT
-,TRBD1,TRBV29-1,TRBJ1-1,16,CSVSDQGEMPETEAFF,TGCAGCGTTTCAGACCAGGGGGAGATGCCCGAGACTGAAGCTTTCTTT
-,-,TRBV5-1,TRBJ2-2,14,CASSSSGVTGELFF,TGCGCCAGCAGCTCGTCGGGTGTAACCGGGGAGCTGTTTTTT
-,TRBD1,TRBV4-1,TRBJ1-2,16,CASSQEARAGGYGYTF,TGCGCCAGCAGCCAAGAGGCGCGGGCAGGGGGCTATGGCTACACCTTC
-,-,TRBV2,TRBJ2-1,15,CASRDRGAFINEQFF,TGTGCCAGCAGGGACCGGGGGGCATTTATAAATGAGCAGTTCTTC
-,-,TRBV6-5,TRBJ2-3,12,CASSYLIDTQYF,TGTGCCAGCAGTTACTTAATTGATACGCAGTATTTT
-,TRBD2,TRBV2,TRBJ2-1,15,CASSALAGDYNEQFF,TGTGCCAGCAGTGCTCTAGCGGGAGACTACAATGAGCAGTTCTTC
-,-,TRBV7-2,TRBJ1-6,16,CASSLDGHSYNSPLHF,TGTGCCAGCAGCTTAGATGGGCACTCCTATAATTCACCCCTCCACTTT
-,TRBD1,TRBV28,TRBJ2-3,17,CASRLRDRGYGTDTQYF,TGTGCCAGCAGGCTGCGGGACAGGGGCTATGGCACAGATACGCAGTATTTT
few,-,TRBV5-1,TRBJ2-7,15,CASSLDRGSSYEQYF,TGCGCCAGCAGCTTGGACCGGGGGAGCTCCTACGAGCAGTACTTC